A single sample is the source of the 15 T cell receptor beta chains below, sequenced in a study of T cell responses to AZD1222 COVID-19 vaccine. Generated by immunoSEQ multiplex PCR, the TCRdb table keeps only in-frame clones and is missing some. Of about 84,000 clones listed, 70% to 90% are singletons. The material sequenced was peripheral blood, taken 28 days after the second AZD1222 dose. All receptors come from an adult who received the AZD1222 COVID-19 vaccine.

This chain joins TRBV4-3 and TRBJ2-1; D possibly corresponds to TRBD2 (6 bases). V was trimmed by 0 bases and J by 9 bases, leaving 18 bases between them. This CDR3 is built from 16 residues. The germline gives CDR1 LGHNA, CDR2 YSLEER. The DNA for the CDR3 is TGCGCCAGCAGCCAAGACCCCTCGGGCACCGGGGGTGAGCAGTTCTTC. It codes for CASSQDPSGTGGEQFF.

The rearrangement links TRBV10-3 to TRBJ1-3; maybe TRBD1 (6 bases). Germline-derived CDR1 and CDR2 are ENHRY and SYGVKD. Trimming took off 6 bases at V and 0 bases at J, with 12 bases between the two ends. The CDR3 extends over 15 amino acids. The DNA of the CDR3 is TGTGCCATCAGGGCCACAGGGAACTCTGGAAACACCATATATTTT. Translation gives CAIRATGNSGNTIYF.

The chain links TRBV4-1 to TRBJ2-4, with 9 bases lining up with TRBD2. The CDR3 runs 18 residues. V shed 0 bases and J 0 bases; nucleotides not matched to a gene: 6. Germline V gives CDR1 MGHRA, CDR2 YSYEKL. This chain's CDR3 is CASSQDLAGGRAKNIQYF. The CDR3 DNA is TGCGCCAGCAGCCAAGATCTCGCGGGGGGGCGAGCCAAAAACATTCAGTACTTC.

CDR3 bases: TGTGCCAGCAGTTACTCCGCGGTGGGGGGGTACACTGAAGCTTTCTTT. Protein: CASSYSAVGGYTEAFF. The chain employs TRBV6-5 and TRBJ1-1; maybe TRBD1 (5 bases). Per the germline V gene, CDR1 is MNHEY and CDR2 is SVGAGI. The V end was cut by 0 bases, the J end by 3 bases, with 14 bases between. The CDR3 runs 16 residues.

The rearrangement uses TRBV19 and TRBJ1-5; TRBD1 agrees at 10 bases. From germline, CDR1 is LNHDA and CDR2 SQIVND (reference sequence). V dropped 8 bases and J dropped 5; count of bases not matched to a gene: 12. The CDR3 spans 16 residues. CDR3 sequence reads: CASQAPDRGLDQPQHF. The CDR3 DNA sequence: TGTGCCAGTCAAGCCCCGGACAGGGGGTTGGATCAGCCCCAGCATTTT.

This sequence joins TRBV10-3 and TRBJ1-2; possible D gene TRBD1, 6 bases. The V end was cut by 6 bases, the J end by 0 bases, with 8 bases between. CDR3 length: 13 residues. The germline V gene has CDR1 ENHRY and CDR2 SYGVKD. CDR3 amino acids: CAIRQGSNYGYTF. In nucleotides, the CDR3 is TGTGCCATCAGGCAGGGGTCTAACTATGGCTACACCTTC.

CDR3 nucleotide sequence: TGTGCCAGCTCGCCGCGGGGTCAGGACGAGCAGTACTTC. It codes for CASSPRGQDEQYF. This chain joins TRBV18 and TRBJ2-7, with D tentatively TRBD2 (6 bases). The CDR3 sequence is 13 residues long. CDR1 and CDR2 from the germline V gene are KGHSH and LQKENI. Trimming shortened V by 6 bases and J by 5 bases, and 14 bases separated the two germline ends.

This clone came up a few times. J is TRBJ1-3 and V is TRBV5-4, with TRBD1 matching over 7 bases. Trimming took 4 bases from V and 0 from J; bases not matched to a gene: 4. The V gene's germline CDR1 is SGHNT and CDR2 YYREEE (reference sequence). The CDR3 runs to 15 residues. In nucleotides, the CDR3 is TGTGCCAGCAGCAGGAGGACAGGCTCTGGAAACACCATATATTTT. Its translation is CASSRRTGSGNTIYF.

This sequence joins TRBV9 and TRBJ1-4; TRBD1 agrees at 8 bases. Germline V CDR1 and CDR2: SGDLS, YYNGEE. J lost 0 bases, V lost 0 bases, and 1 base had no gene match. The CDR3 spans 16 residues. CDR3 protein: CASSVETGATNEKLFF. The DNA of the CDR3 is TGTGCCAGCAGCGTAGAGACAGGGGCAACTAATGAAAAACTGTTTTTT.

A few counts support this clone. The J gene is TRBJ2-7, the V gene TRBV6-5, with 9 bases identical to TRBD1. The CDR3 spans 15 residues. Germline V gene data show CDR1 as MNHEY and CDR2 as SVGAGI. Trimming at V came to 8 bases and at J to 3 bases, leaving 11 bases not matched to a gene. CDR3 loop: CASARGWDRVYEQYF. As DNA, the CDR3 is TGTGCCAGCGCGCGGGGGTGGGACAGGGTCTACGAGCAGTACTTC.

The CDR3 DNA follows: TGTGCCAGTCGATCTAGCGGGGTTCCGGATACGCAGTATTTT. This sequence encodes CASRSSGVPDTQYF. V gene TRBV19 combines with J gene TRBJ2-3, with TRBD2 identical over 9 bases. The CDR3 has 14 residues. V lost 8 bases, J lost 6 bases, and 9 bases stayed unmatched. The germline gives CDR1 LNHDA, CDR2 SQIVND (reference sequence).

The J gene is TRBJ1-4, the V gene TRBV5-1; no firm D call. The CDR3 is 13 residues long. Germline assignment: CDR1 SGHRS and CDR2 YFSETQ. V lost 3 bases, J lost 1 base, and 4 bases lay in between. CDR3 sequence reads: CASSSLTNEKLFF. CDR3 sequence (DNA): TGCGCCAGCAGCTCCCTAACTAATGAAAAACTGTTTTTT.

CDR3 amino acids: CASSLVPSGDTQYF. Written as DNA, the CDR3 is TGTGCCAGCAGCTTAGTGCCTAGCGGGGATACGCAGTATTTT. The chain couples TRBV13 to TRBJ2-3; 8 nucleotides match TRBD2. This CDR3 is 14 amino acids long. CDR1 PRHDT and CDR2 FYEKMQ come from the germline V gene (reference sequence). V was clipped by 1 base and J by 6 bases; unmatched bases: 3.

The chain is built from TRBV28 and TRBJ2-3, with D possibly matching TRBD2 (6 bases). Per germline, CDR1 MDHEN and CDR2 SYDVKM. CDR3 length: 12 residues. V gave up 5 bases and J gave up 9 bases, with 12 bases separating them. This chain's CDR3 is CASSPGGWTQYF. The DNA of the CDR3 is TGTGCCAGCAGTCCCGGGGGTTGGACGCAGTATTTT.

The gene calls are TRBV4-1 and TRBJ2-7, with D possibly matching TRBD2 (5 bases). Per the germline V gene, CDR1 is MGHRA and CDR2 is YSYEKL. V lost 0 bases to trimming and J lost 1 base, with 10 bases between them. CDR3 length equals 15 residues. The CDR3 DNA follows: TGCGCCAGCAGCCAAGATCTGGCGGGTTCCTACGAGCAGTACTTC. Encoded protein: CASSQDLAGSYEQYF.